The 9 T cell receptor beta chains reported below all come from one sample, sequenced in a study of blood T cell repertoires in COVID-19. Data came from immunoSEQ multiplex PCR; TCRdb stores just in-frame clones and leaves some out. The data hold about 380,000 clones, with roughly 90% observed a single time. The sample was peripheral blood. The receptors stem from a man aged 40-49 years with acute or convalescent COVID-19.

The chain carries TRBV7-9 and TRBJ2-1; tentative D call: TRBD2 (5 bases). V shed 3 bases and J shed 11 bases, with 20 bases lying between them. Germline V lookup: CDR1 SEHNR, CDR2 FQNEAQ (reference sequence). There are 15 residues in the CDR3. The CDR3 here is CASSLEDSASRQQFF. In DNA, the CDR3 is TGTGCCAGCAGCTTGGAAGACTCGGCTAGCAGACAGCAGTTCTTC.

DNA of the CDR3: TGTGCCAGCAGCTTAGAGTCGGTGATTGAGCAGTTCTTC. Translated, it gives CASSLESVIEQFF. The rearrangement joins TRBV11-2 to TRBJ2-1; D is uncertain. Trimming took off 0 bases at V and 9 bases at J, with 9 bases between the two ends. This CDR3 region has 13 residues. Looked up from germline, CDR1 is SGHAT and CDR2 is FQNNGV.

This clone was seen a single time. This chain connects TRBV19 to TRBJ1-1; D uncertain. The CDR3 has 13 residues. The V end lost 4 bases, the J end lost 4 bases, and 10 bases lay between the germline ends. From germline, CDR1 is LNHDA and CDR2 SQIVND (reference sequence). Here the CDR3 DNA reads TGTGCCAGTAGTACCCTCAGTCGCACTGAAGCTTTCTTT. Translated, it gives CASSTLSRTEAFF.

V and J are TRBV24-1 and TRBJ1-1, with D maybe TRBD1 (6 bases). The germline V gene encodes CDR1 KGHDR and CDR2 SFDVKD. The CDR3 is made up of 11 amino acids. Trimming left V 9 bases short and J 5 bases short, with 9 bases between. This chain's CDR3 is CATSRGTEAFF. The CDR3 DNA is TGTGCCACCTCTAGGGGGACTGAAGCTTTCTTT.

The chain has TRBV19 and TRBJ2-7, with D possibly being TRBD1 (6 bases). V was cut by 8 bases and J by 2 bases, with 16 bases left in between. Germline CDR1 reads LNHDA; CDR2 reads SQIVND (reference sequence). This CDR3 is built from 14 residues. The CDR3 region is CASAMGAGAYEQYF. The CDR3 DNA reads as TGTGCCAGTGCCATGGGGGCAGGGGCCTACGAGCAGTACTTC.

This clone was counted many times. The chain carries TRBV24-1 and TRBJ2-3; 9 bases line up with TRBD1. V gave up 4 bases and J gave up 4 bases; unmatched junction bases: 2. CDR3 size: 14 residues. Germline CDR1 is KGHDR and CDR2 is SFDVKD. The CDR3 bases are TGTGCCACCAGTGAGGGACAGGGATCAGATACGCAGTATTTT. This codes for CATSEGQGSDTQYF.

This clone came up once. V and J are TRBV30 and TRBJ2-2; 8 bases map to TRBD2. The V segment lost 3 bases and the J segment 5 bases; nucleotides outside the gene matches: 5. In germline, CDR1 is GTSNPN, CDR2 SVGIG (reference sequence). The CDR3 runs 14 residues. CDR3 sequence: CAWRYGGGTGELFF. CDR3 nucleotides: TGTGCCTGGAGATACGGGGGGGGAACCGGGGAGCTGTTTTTT.

V usage is TRBV30 and J usage is TRBJ1-2; TRBD1 matches 11 bases. The CDR3 loop spans 17 amino acids. Per germline, CDR1 GTSNPN and CDR2 SVGIG (reference sequence). J lost 7 bases, V lost 2 bases, and 15 bases had no gene match. CDR3 sequence (DNA): TGTGCCTGGAGTACTCGGGACAGGGGGAAAGTTTTACGTGGCTACACCTTC. Its protein product is CAWSTRDRGKVLRGYTF. The whole variable domain, remainder taken from reference TRBV30 and TRBJ1-2, is SQTIHQWPATLVQPVGSPLSLECTVEGTSNPNLYWYRQAAGRGLQLLFYSVGIGQISSEVPQNLSASRPQDRQFILSSKKLLLSDSGFYLCAWSTRDRGKVLRGYTFGSGTRLTVV.

V is TRBV30 and J is TRBJ2-1; D may be TRBD2 (6 bases). The CDR3 contains 13 residues. Germline V gene sequence: CDR1 GTSNPN, CDR2 SVGIG (reference sequence). Trimming pared 5 bases from V and 8 bases from J, leaving 16 bases between. Here the CDR3 reads CAWAITSSHEQFF. The CDR3 region has the DNA TGTGCCTGGGCAATTACTAGCTCCCATGAGCAGTTCTTC.